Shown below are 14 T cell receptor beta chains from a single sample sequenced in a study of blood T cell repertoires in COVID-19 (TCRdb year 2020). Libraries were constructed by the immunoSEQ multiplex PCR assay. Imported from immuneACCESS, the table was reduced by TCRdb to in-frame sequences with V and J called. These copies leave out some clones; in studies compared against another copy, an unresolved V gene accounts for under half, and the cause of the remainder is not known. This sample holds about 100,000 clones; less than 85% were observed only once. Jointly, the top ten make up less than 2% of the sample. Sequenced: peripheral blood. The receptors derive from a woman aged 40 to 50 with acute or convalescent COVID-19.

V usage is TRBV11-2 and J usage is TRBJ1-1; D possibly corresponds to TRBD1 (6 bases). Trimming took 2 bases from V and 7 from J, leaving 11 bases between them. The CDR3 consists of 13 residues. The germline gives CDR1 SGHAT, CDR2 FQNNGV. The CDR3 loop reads CASSLSRGSEAFF. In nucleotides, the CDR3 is TGTGCCAGCAGCTTATCCAGGGGAAGTGAAGCTTTCTTT.

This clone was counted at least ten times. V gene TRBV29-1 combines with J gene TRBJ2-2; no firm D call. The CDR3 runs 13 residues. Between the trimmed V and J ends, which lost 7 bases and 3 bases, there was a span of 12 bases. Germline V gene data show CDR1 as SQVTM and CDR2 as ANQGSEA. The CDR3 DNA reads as TGCAGCGGACGTGAGGTATACACCGGGGAGCTGTTTTTT. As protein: CSGREVYTGELFF.

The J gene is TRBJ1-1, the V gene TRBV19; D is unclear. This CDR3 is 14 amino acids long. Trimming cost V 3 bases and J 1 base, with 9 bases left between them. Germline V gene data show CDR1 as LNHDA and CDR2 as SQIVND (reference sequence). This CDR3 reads CASSIEARNTEAFF. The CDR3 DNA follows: TGTGCCAGTAGTATCGAGGCGAGGAACACTGAAGCTTTCTTT.

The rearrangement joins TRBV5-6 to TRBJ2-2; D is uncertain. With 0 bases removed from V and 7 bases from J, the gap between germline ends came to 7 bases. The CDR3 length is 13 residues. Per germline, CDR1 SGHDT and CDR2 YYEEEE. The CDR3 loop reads CASSLAPGGELFF. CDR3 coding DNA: TGTGCCAGCAGCTTGGCCCCGGGCGGGGAGCTGTTTTTT.

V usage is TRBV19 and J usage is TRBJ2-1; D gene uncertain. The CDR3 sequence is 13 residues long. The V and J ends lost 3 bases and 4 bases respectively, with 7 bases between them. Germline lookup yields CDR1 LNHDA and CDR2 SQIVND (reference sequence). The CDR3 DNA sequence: TGTGCCAGTAGTATGGGCAGGTACAATGAGCAGTTCTTC. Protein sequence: CASSMGRYNEQFF.

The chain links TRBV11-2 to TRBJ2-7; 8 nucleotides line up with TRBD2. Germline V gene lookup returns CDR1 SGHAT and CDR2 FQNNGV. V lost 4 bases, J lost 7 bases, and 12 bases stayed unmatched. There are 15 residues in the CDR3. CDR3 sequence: CASSYSGGGREEQYF. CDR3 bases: TGTGCCAGCAGCTATTCCGGGGGGGGTAGAGAAGAGCAGTACTTC.

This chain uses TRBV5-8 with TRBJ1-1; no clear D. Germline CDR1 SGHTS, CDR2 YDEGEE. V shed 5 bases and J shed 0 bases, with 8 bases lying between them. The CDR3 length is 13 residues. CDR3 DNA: TGTGCCAGCAGATTAACAGTGAACACTGAAGCTTTCTTT. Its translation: CASRLTVNTEAFF.

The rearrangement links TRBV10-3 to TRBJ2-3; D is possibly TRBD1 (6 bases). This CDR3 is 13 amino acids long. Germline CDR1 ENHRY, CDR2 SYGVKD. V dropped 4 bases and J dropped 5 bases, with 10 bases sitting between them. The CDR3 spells CAISGSGEDTQYF. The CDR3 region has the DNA TGTGCCATCAGTGGATCAGGGGAAGATACGCAGTATTTT.

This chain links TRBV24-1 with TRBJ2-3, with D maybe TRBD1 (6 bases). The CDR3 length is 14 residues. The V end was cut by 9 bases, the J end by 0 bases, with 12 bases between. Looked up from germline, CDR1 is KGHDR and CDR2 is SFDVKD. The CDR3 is CATRQDTSTDTQYF. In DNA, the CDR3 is TGTGCCACCCGACAGGATACTAGCACAGATACGCAGTATTTT.

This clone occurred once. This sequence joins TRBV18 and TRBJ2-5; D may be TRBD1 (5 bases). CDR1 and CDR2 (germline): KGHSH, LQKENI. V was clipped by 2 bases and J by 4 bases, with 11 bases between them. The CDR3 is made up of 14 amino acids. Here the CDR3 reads CASSPESGSETQYF. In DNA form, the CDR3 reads TGTGCCAGCTCACCAGAATCAGGGTCAGAGACCCAGTACTTC.

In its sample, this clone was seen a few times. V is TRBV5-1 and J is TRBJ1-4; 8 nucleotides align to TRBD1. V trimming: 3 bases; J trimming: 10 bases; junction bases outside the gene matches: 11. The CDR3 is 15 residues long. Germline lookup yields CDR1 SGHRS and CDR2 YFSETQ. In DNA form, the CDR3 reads TGCGCCAGCAGCTCAACATACGGACAGGGAGTAAAACTGTTTTTT. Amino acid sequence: CASSSTYGQGVKLFF.

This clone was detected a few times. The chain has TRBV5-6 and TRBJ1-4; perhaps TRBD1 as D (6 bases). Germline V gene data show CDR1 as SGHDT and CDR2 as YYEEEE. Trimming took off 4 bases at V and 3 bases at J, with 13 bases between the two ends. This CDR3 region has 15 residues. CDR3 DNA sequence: TGTGCCAGCAGCCGACAACAGGGAGCTAATGAAAAACTGTTTTTT. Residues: CASSRQQGANEKLFF.

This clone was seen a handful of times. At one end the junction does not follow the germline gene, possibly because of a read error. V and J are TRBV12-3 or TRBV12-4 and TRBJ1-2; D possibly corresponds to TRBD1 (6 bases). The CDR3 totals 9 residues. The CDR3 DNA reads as TGTGCCAGCAGTTTAGACAGGGTATTC. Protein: CASSLDRVF.

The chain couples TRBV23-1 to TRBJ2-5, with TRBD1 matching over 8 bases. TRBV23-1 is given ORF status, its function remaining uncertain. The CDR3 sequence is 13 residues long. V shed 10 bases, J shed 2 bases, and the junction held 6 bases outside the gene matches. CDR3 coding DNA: TGCGCCACCAATGACAGGGGTCAAGAGACCCAGTACTTC. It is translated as CATNDRGQETQYF.